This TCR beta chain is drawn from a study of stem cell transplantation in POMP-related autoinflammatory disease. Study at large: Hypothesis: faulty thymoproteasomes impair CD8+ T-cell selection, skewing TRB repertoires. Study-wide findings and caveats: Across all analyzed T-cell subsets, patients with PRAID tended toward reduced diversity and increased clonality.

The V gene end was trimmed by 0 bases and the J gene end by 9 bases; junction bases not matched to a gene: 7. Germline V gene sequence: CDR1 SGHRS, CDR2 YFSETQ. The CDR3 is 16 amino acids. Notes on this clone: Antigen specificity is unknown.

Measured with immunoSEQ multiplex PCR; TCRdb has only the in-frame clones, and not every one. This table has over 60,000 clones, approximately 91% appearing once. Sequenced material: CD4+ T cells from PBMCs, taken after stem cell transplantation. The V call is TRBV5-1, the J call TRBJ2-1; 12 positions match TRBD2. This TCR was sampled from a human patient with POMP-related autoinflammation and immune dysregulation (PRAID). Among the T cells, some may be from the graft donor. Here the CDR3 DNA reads TGCGCCAGCAGCTTGGACCTAGCGGGAGGGAGGGGTGAGCAGTTCTTC. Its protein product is CASSLDLAGGRGEQFF.